The 4 T cell receptor beta chains listed next were all sequenced from one sample in a study of shared clonotypes between healthy human individuals. Profiling relied on immunoSEQ multiplex PCR, and the TCRdb table lists in-frame clones only, not all of them. The sample yields over 1.4 million clones, approximately 97% seen once. The sample comprised naive CD4+ T cells sorted from blood. Specified subset: CD45RA+ positively selected. These receptors originate from a man aged 25-45 years in good health.

A word on this clone: This same CDR3 is encoded by further DNA sequences in the sample. This chain connects TRBV9 to TRBJ1-1; D ambiguous. Germline V gives CDR1 SGDLS, CDR2 YYNGEE. The CDR3 runs to 13 residues. The V end was cut by 0 bases, the J end by 1 base, with 4 bases between. CDR3 in amino acids: CASSVGPNTEAFF. The CDR3 nucleotides are TGTGCCAGCAGCGTAGGTCCGAACACTGAAGCTTTCTTT.

The chain carries TRBV15 and TRBJ2-3; D may be TRBD2 (7 bases). The length of the CDR3 is 17 residues. From germline, CDR1 is LNHNV and CDR2 YYDKDF (reference sequence). V was clipped by 0 bases and J by 4 bases, with 17 bases between them. CDR3 DNA sequence: TGTGCCACCAGCAGAGATTATGGGGGGGCTAGTGCAGATACGCAGTATTTT. Protein: CATSRDYGGASADTQYF.

This rearrangement joins TRBV2 to TRBJ1-4, with 7 bases identical to TRBD1. V lost 4 bases, J lost 3 bases, and 5 bases stayed unmatched. The CDR3 loop spans 15 amino acids. The germline V gene has CDR1 SNHLY and CDR2 FYNNEI. The CDR3 DNA is TGTGCCAGCAGTGCCACAGGGGTCCCTAATGAAAAACTGTTTTTT. It specifies CASSATGVPNEKLFF.

This clone was picked up one time. The conserved phenylalanine or tryptophan is not found at the CDR3 terminus, so this likely reflects a read error. The DNA is left out, because the CDR3 cannot be placed on it with certainty; the CDR3 is given as TCRdb lists it. The chain couples TRBV21-1 to TRBJ2-7. TRBV21-1 is tagged as a pseudogene. Counting both end residues, the CDR3 totals 10 amino acids. This chain's CDR3 is CASTPEAGPN.